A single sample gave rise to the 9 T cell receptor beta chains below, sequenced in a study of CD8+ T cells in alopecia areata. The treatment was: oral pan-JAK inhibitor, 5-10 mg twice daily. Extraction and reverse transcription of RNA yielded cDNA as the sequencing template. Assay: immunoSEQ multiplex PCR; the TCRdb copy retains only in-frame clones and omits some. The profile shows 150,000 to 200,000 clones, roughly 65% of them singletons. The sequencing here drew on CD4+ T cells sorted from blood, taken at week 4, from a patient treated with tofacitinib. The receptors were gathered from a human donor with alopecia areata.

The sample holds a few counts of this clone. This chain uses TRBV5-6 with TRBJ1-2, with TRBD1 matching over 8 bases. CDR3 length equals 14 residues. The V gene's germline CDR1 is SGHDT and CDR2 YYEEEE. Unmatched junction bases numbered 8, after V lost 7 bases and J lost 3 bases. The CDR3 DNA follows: TGTGCCAGCCGTCAGACAGGGGCCCACTATGGCTACACCTTC. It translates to CASRQTGAHYGYTF.

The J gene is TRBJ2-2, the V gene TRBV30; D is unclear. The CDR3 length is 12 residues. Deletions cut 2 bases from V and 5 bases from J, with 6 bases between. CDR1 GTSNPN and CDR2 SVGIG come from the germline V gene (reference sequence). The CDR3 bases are TGTGCCTGGAGTTGGGGAACCGGGGAGCTGTTTTTT. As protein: CAWSWGTGELFF.

The DNA for the CDR3 is TGTGCCATCAAGGACAGGGGTTCAGCAGATACGCAGTATTTT. Translated, it gives CAIKDRGSADTQYF. This chain joins TRBV10-3 and TRBJ2-3; 9 positions match TRBD1. With 7 bases clipped from V and 4 bases from J, the junction kept 6 bases outside the gene matches. Germline V gives CDR1 ENHRY, CDR2 SYGVKD. The length of the CDR3 is 14 residues.

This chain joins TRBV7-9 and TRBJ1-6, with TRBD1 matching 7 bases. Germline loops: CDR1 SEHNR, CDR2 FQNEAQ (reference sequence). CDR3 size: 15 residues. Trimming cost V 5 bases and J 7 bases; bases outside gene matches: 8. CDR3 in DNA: TGTGCCAGCAGCCATCAGGGGGGCAAGAATTCACCCCTCCACTTT. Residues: CASSHQGGKNSPLHF.

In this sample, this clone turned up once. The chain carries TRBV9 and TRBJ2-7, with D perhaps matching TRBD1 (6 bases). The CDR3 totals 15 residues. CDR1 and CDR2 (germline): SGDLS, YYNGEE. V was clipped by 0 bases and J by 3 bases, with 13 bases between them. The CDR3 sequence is CASSVGVQGSYEQYF. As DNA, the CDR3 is TGTGCCAGCAGCGTAGGAGTACAGGGTAGCTACGAGCAGTACTTC.

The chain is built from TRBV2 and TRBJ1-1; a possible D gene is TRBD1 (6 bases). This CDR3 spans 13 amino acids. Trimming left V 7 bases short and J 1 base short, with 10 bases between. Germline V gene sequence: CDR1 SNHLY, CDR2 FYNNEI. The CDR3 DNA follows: TGTGCCAGCAATCCGGACAGGAACACTGAAGCTTTCTTT. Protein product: CASNPDRNTEAFF.

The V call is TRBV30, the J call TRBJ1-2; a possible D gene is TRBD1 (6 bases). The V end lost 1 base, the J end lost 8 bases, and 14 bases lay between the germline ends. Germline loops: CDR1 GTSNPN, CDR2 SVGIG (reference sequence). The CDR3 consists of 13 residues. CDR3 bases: TGTGCCTGGAGTGCACAGGGACGGCGCGGCTACACCTTC. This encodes CAWSAQGRRGYTF. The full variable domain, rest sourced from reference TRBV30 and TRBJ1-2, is SQTIHQWPATLVQPVGSPLSLECTVEGTSNPNLYWYRQAAGRGLQLLFYSVGIGQISSEVPQNLSASRPQDRQFILSSKKLLLSDSGFYLCAWSAQGRRGYTFGSGTRLTVV.

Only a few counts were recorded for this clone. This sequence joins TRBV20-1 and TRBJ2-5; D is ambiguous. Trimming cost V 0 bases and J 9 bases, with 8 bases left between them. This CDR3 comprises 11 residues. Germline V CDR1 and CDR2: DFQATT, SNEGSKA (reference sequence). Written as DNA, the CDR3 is TGCAGTGCTAGAGATCTGTGGGCCCAGTACTTC. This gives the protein CSARDLWAQYF.

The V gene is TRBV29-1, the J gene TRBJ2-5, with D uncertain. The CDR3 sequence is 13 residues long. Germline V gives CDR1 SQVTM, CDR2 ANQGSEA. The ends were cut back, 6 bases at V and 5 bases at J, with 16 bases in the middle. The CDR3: CSVDLGDRETQYF. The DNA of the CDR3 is TGCAGCGTCGACCTTGGGGATCGTGAGACCCAGTACTTC.